The subject of this entry is one T cell receptor (beta chain). The antigen this receptor binds is unknown. Nothing much larger sits one base from this clone, and base qualities are not available. This specimen comes from a study of blood T cell repertoires in COVID-19 (TCRdb year 2020). Regarding the research as a whole: The collaborator samples originated in the United States, Italy and Spain and spanned the acute and convalescent phases of COVID-19. The material from the prospective study consisted of cDNA or gDNA derived from T cells, B-cell-depleted T cells, or PBMCs. Where available, HLA class I and class II types were obtained from metadata supplied by the sample provider rather than from assay-based typing. Nearly every sample came with metadata listing a de-identified subject ID, COVID-19 status, age in years and sex. A freely available public database, intended as a resource for researchers studying the immune response to SARS-CoV-2, is where the repertoires were released. Deeply sampled blood TCRbeta repertoires from subjects exposed to, actively infected with, or recovered from COVID-19 were included in the dataset. Samples were obtained from the ongoing ImmuneRACE study (first 160 participants) and from about 1,300 subjects provided by 6 global collaborators.

The immunoSEQ Assay, a bias-controlled multiplex PCR, was used to amplify TCRbeta CDR3 regions from genomic DNA. In the paper's pipeline: Nucleated cell counts per sample were estimated from amplification of reference gene primers within the assay. To quantify the absolute abundance of each unique TCRbeta CDR3 rearrangement, sequence reads were collapsed and filtered. For each sample, productive Simpson clonality was calculated by taking the square root of Simpson's diversity index across productive rearrangements. As stored in TCRdb, this immuneACCESS dataset retains in-frame rearrangements with V and J assigned. A fraction of the clones does not appear; measured against another copy, unresolved V genes explain less than half of the discrepancy, and the remainder lacks a known reason. The DNA gave D and trimming, while V, J and clone size come from that table. The sample data list a few hundred thousand clones, and 70% to 90% of these were observed just once. The ten top clones hold 4.1% of the sample.

Whole blood was collected in K2EDTA tubes by collaborating institutions according to the institutions' own protocols. For TCRbeta analysis, collaborator samples were shipped as frozen whole blood, as isolated PBMCs, or as DNA extracted from either sample type. Measured from the cysteine to the phenylalanine, the CDR3 is 18 residues long. Just CDR3 DNA is preserved here, 54 bases in frame from base 1. Sequences SGHVS (CDR1) and FQNEAQ (CDR2) are obtained from the germline V gene. The V end loses 4 bases and the J end loses 0 bases, and a stretch of 19 bases separates them. The paper as a whole reports these results and caveats: Clinical and demographic metadata were provided uncurated, with the amount varying by source and participant.

Recombination connected TRBV7-8 to TRBJ2-1, with TRBD2 as a weak D call on 5 bases. Material: peripheral blood. The sequence came from a woman aged 45-65 years with active or convalescent COVID-19. The CDR3 protein is CASSSWVISASSYNEQFF. The bases read TGTGCCAGCAGCTCCTGGGTTATTAGCGCGAGCTCCTACAATGAGCAGTTCTTC.